This T cell receptor beta chain is from a study of Ad26.COV2.S vaccination and SARS-CoV-2 variants. The wider study: In the study, Ad26.COV2.S was injected intramuscularly once, or twice 56 days apart.

The CDR3 length is 15 residues. The germline CDR1 and CDR2 sequences are LGHDT and YNNKEL (reference sequence). V shed 1 base, J shed 0 bases, and the junction held 3 bases outside the gene matches. Documented treatment: 19 received Ad26.COV2.S at low or high dose, single or two shots; roughly five received placebo; per-sample allocation not given. Day 63 following the first vaccine or placebo injection was when the samples were taken. A Boston donor was an adult aged 18-55 years. Sequenced by immunoSEQ multiplex PCR; TCRdb stores in-frame clones only, minus some. The table lists hundreds of thousands of clones, more than 75% of them singletons.

The genes are TRBV3-1 (or the pseudogene TRBV3-2) and TRBJ2-7, with 7 bases aligning to TRBD2. This receptor was taken from a person aged 18 to 65 who received the Ad26.COV2.S COVID-19 vaccine or a placebo. The sequenced sample was peripheral blood, obtained in a trial of Ad26.COV2.S vaccine versus placebo. The CDR3, as DNA: TGTGCCAGCAGCCAAGCACCGGGGGGCTCCTACGAGCAGTACTTC. It codes for CASSQAPGGSYEQYF.